What follows describes a single T cell receptor (beta chain). The antigen it recognizes is unknown. Base qualities are not provided; no much larger clone lies one nucleotide away. The method behind the library was the immunoSEQ multiplex PCR assay. The clones in this table, taken by TCRdb from immuneACCESS, are in-frame only. Not every clone is retained; where verified, under half of the shortfall comes from an unresolved V gene, and the cause of the rest is unknown. The sample table holds under 65,000 clones, of which around 92% were seen once. The ten most abundant clones make up approximately 0.58% of the sample. V loses 5 bases at its end and J loses 6 bases; junction bases beyond the gene matches: 6. From the cysteine up to the phenylalanine, the CDR3 has a length of 15 residues. Solely the CDR3 DNA is kept, with 45 bases framed from the first base. In the germline V gene, CDR1 corresponds to SGHTA and CDR2 to FQGNSA.

This specimen belongs to a study of T cell changes during pregnancy in multiple sclerosis (dated by TCRdb to about 2019). Regarding the research as a whole: The study looked at changes in the T cell repertoire across pregnancy in women with multiple sclerosis.

The TCR comes from a female donor with multiple sclerosis, enrolled in a pregnancy study. The starting material was CD4+ T cells from peripheral blood mononuclear cells, obtained after pregnancy. The V and J segments used are TRBV7-2 and TRBJ2-2; 10 bases in the junction line up with TRBD1. The CDR3 protein: CASSVRQGASGELFF. The DNA sequence is TGTGCCAGCAGCGTACGACAGGGGGCATCCGGGGAGCTGTTTTTT.